This is a list of T cell receptor beta chains from one sample in a study of blood T cells in healthy people across ages. One entry per CDR3 protein, called by TCRdb with MiXCR from the 5' RACE reads. The sample has 780,000 or so distinct CDR3 sequences; about 61% are singletons. The sequenced sample consisted of blood. These receptor sequences come from a man aged 35 to 55 in good health. Each CDR3 is given without its conserved first and last residue.

STGRDRNGYT	TRBV20-1	TRBJ1-2
ASSLAGGGQF	TRBV5-5	TRBJ2-1
ASSLERADHNEQY	TRBV5-1	TRBJ2-5
ASRGTGGGGEAF	TRBV12-3/TRBV12-4	TRBJ1-1
ASRDRSAEKLF	TRBV28	TRBJ1-4
ASSSLLGGPGSYNEQF	TRBV12-3/TRBV12-4	TRBJ2-1
ASSENAGIETQY	TRBV6-1	TRBJ2-5
ASSRDRGLSNQPQH	TRBV6-2/TRBV6-3	TRBJ1-5
ASSLEASSDEQY	TRBV7-9	TRBJ2-7
ASSPKAGSTDTQY	TRBV18	TRBJ2-3
ASGLEVQPQH	TRBV12-5	TRBJ1-5
ASSLAPLGVYNEQF	TRBV7-2	TRBJ2-1
ASSLSPGTPQH	TRBV11-3	TRBJ1-5
ASSAGLAVNTGELF	TRBV12-3/TRBV12-4	TRBJ2-2
ATSEPGTSGPRVTDTQY	TRBV24-1	TRBJ2-3
ASRMEGGNIQY	TRBV12-3/TRBV12-4	TRBJ2-4
ASSLGTGSFENTGELF	TRBV5-1	TRBJ2-2
ASSLSDVRQGETQY	TRBV5-1	TRBJ2-5
ASSQDWGGGTDTQY	TRBV3-1	TRBJ2-3
ASGTGGTYGYT	TRBV28	TRBJ1-2
ASSPAAGTDTQY	TRBV5-6	TRBJ2-3
ASSLQGRGFQETQY	TRBV27	TRBJ2-5
ASRGGLAGGLTDTQY	TRBV4-1	TRBJ2-3
ASSSTRRATNYGYT	TRBV7-2	TRBJ1-2
ASSQGFAERDTQY	TRBV4-3	TRBJ2-3
ASGLVSRNYGDEQF	TRBV28	TRBJ2-1
ASRRRPGLAMNEQF	TRBV12-3/TRBV12-4	TRBJ2-1
ASSRTLNIQY	TRBV7-2	-
ASAGGNQETQY	TRBV28	TRBJ2-5
ASGKAGGIYNEQF	TRBV27	TRBJ2-1
ASTGTGQVSGANVLT	TRBV6-6	TRBJ2-6
SGTTVTDTQY	TRBV29-1	TRBJ2-3
ASSPYGQGEQY	TRBV3-1	TRBJ2-7
AITGSMNTEAF	TRBV10-3	TRBJ1-1
ASSAEQGSNGYT	TRBV2	TRBJ1-2
ASSLHRTDTDTQY	TRBV27	TRBJ2-3
ASTLWSSADYNSPLH	TRBV3-1	TRBJ1-6
ASSQSGTGGLMFYGYT	TRBV9	TRBJ1-2
SARELQGGRETQY	TRBV20-1	TRBJ2-5
ASSLPHLTSGGPLSSDNEQF	TRBV7-2	TRBJ2-1
ASSVTYTEAF	TRBV12-3/TRBV12-4	TRBJ1-1
ATSDLNRYGTEGYT	TRBV24-1	TRBJ1-2
ATGVRAAEKLF	TRBV12-3/TRBV12-4	TRBJ1-4
ASSVPGGNEQF	TRBV25-1	TRBJ2-1
ASSSGTGPTEAF	TRBV11-3	TRBJ1-1
ATSVGGSSTDTQY	TRBV5-1	TRBJ2-3
ASSFAGYSTDTQY	TRBV7-2	TRBJ2-3
SAYGTSDLYEQY	TRBV20-1	TRBJ2-7
ATRRPRLENYNEQF	TRBV24-1	TRBJ2-1
ASRPQGSVTDTQY	TRBV28	TRBJ2-3
ASSPSGIAETQY	TRBV7-9	TRBJ2-5
SVEGDMNTEAF	TRBV29-1	TRBJ1-1
ASSRTGLAERYEQF	TRBV4-2	TRBJ2-1
ASSALQGARSYGYT	TRBV6-1	TRBJ1-2
ASSSDSRGPDTQY	TRBV7-3	TRBJ2-3
ASVPGVGQNYGYT	TRBV5-1	TRBJ1-2
ATGGDSYEQY	TRBV28	TRBJ2-7